The clone carrying this T cell receptor beta chain was observed many times. The antigen remains undetermined. These data come from a study of identical twins. Overall study findings and caveats: Monozygotic twins shared more out-of-frame TCR alpha than recombination models predicted.

TCRdb called the 5' RACE reads again in MiXCR, with one record for every CDR3 protein. The sample records hundreds of thousands of distinct CDR3 sequences, roughly 6.6% being singletons. This sample was also put to use in a study of yellow fever vaccine responses in identical twins.

Sequenced sample: PBMCs. The clonotype originates from a woman aged 18 to 35 in good health.

For the CDR3, the DNA is TGCAGCGTCTCCCTCATATCTGGAAACACCATATATTTT. Encoded protein: CSVSLISGNTIYF. This rearrangement joins TRBV29-1 to TRBJ1-3; D is unclear. V lost 6 bases to trimming and J lost 1 base, with 10 bases between them. The germline V gene has CDR1 SQVTM and CDR2 ANQGSEA. The CDR3 runs to 13 residues.